The 16 T cell receptor beta chains reported below all come from one sample, sequenced in a study of control samples from healthy donors and cancer patients. Sequencing was performed with immunoSEQ multiplex PCR; in TCRdb, only in-frame clones are kept and a portion is missing. The data show around 150,000 clones, 85% to 95% seen once. Sequenced input: blood. The receptors were sampled from a woman aged 40 to 50 in good health.

The chain is built from TRBV7-9 and TRBJ1-4; tentatively, D is TRBD1 (6 bases). The CDR3 covers 16 residues. Germline V gives CDR1 SEHNR, CDR2 FQNEAQ (reference sequence). V lost 4 bases, J lost 2 bases, and 14 bases lay in between. The CDR3 region has the DNA TGTGCCAGCAGCTCCCCCTCCGACAGGACTAATGAAAAACTGTTTTTT. Translated, it gives CASSSPSDRTNEKLFF.

The chain uses TRBV10-3 and TRBJ1-1, with 7 bases lining up with TRBD1. Germline CDR1 ENHRY, CDR2 SYGVKD. The CDR3 has 15 amino acids. Losses at the gene ends were 6 bases for V and 0 bases for J; bases not matched to a gene: 7. This CDR3 is CAIRTGTEMNTEAFF. CDR3 DNA: TGTGCCATCAGGACCGGGACAGAGATGAACACTGAAGCTTTCTTT.

This sequence joins TRBV19 and TRBJ2-7, with 11 bases identical to TRBD1. After removal of 3 bases from V and 4 bases from J, the junction contained 20 bases not matched to a gene. CDR1 is LNHDA and CDR2 is SQIVND in the germline V gene (reference sequence). The CDR3 is 20 residues long. CDR3 sequence reads: CASSIGVLSLPGQGVYEQYF. CDR3 nucleotide sequence: TGTGCCAGTAGTATCGGAGTCCTCTCACTTCCGGGACAGGGGGTATACGAGCAGTACTTC.

The rearrangement links TRBV6-5 to TRBJ1-5; D perhaps matches TRBD1 (5 bases). The V end was cut by 2 bases, the J end by 5 bases, with 10 bases between. The CDR3 is made up of 14 amino acids. Looked up from germline, CDR1 is MNHEY and CDR2 is SVGAGI. CDR3 sequence: CASSYVQGHQPQHF. The CDR3 DNA reads as TGTGCCAGCAGTTACGTCCAGGGACATCAGCCCCAGCATTTT.

V gene TRBV5-1 combines with J gene TRBJ2-1; 14 positions agree with TRBD2. This CDR3 has 18 residues. CDR1 and CDR2 (germline): SGHRS, YFSETQ. V dropped 3 bases and J dropped 8; count of bases not matched to a gene: 13. As DNA, the CDR3 is TGCGCCAGCAGCTCAAGACTAGCGGGAGGGCCAGTATATGATGAGCAGTTCTTC. It encodes CASSSRLAGGPVYDEQFF.

This chain connects TRBV4-1 to TRBJ1-1, with D possibly TRBD1 on 5 matching bases. CDR1 and CDR2 (germline): MGHRA, YSYEKL. The CDR3 is 15 residues long. Trimming pared 0 bases from V and 5 bases from J, leaving 13 bases between. The CDR3 DNA reads as TGCGCCAGCAGCCAAGAGAGCGGGGGTTGGACTGAAGCTTTCTTT. Protein: CASSQESGGWTEAFF.

V usage is TRBV19 and J usage is TRBJ2-2; TRBD2 is a possible D gene (5 bases). The CDR3 extends over 15 amino acids. The V end lost 3 bases, the J end lost 1 base, and 9 bases lay between the germline ends. Germline-derived CDR1 and CDR2 are LNHDA and SQIVND (reference sequence). The CDR3 region is CASSMGRGNTGELFF. The CDR3 bases are TGTGCCAGTAGTATGGGTCGGGGGAACACCGGGGAGCTGTTTTTT.

This clone occurred a few times. The gene calls are TRBV7-3 and TRBJ1-5; 7 bases align to TRBD1. V lost 5 bases to trimming and J lost 5 bases; unmatched junction nucleotides: 9. The CDR3 has 15 residues. The germline gives CDR1 SGHTA, CDR2 FQGTGA. The CDR3 DNA follows: TGTGCCAGCAGCGCTCAGACAGGGCTTCATCAGCCCCAGCATTTT. Translation gives CASSAQTGLHQPQHF.

V and J are TRBV9 and TRBJ2-7, with D perhaps being TRBD1 or TRBD2 (5 bases each). Germline V lookup: CDR1 SGDLS, CDR2 YYNGEE. The V end was cut by 3 bases, the J end by 7 bases, with 17 bases between. The CDR3 runs to 14 residues. The CDR3 DNA is TGTGCCAGCAGCGAGGTGGGGGAAGGGGCTGAGCAGTACTTC. This codes for CASSEVGEGAEQYF.

The rearrangement uses TRBV7-2 and TRBJ1-1; D might be TRBD1 (6 bases). The CDR3 spans 16 residues. Per germline, CDR1 SGHTA and CDR2 FQGNSA. V was shortened by 2 bases and J by 5 bases, with 18 bases between the two germline ends. CDR3 region: CASSLKIGGLWTEAFF. DNA for the CDR3: TGTGCCAGCAGCTTAAAGATAGGGGGTCTCTGGACTGAAGCTTTCTTT.

In this sample, this clone turned up a few times. The rearrangement links TRBV7-3 to TRBJ2-5, with D unclear. Germline V gene sequence: CDR1 SGHTA, CDR2 FQGTGA. CDR3 length: 14 amino acids. V dropped 5 bases and J dropped 5 bases, with 15 bases sitting between them. The CDR3 coding sequence is TGTGCCAGCAGCCCCAGCTCTGGGCAGGAGACCCAGTACTTC. Translated, it gives CASSPSSGQETQYF.

The chain is built from TRBV5-5 and TRBJ2-7; D is ambiguous. Germline CDR1 and CDR2: SGHKS and YYEKEE (reference sequence). The V and J ends lost 4 bases and 7 bases respectively, with 12 bases between them. The CDR3 is 12 amino acids. The CDR3 DNA reads TGTGCCAGCAGCCGGGCCTATAATGAGCAGTACTTC. Translating gives CASSRAYNEQYF.

The chain combines TRBV10-3 with TRBJ2-7; the D is unclear. CDR1 and CDR2 from the germline V gene are ENHRY and SYGVKD. The CDR3 consists of 12 residues. V gave up 3 bases and J gave up 3 bases, with 6 bases separating them. The CDR3 is CAISDLVYEQYF. CDR3 DNA: TGTGCCATCAGTGATCTAGTCTACGAGCAGTACTTC.

V usage is TRBV9 and J usage is TRBJ2-3; maybe TRBD2 (7 bases). V lost 4 bases and J 2 bases, leaving 23 bases between the germline ends. CDR3 length: 18 amino acids. The germline CDR1 and CDR2 sequences are SGDLS and YYNGEE. This chain's CDR3 is CASSSSPYRAGATDTQYF. CDR3 coding DNA: TGTGCCAGCAGCTCATCCCCGTACAGGGCGGGGGCCACAGATACGCAGTATTTT.

V is TRBV5-1 and J is TRBJ2-3; D uncertain. Germline CDR1 reads SGHRS; CDR2 reads YFSETQ. This CDR3 has 14 residues. V was pared by 4 bases and J by 4 bases, with 13 bases between. As DNA, the CDR3 is TGCGCCAGCAGCCGAGAATATTTCGCAGATACGCAGTATTTT. The encoded protein is CASSREYFADTQYF.

This clone was detected only once. The rearrangement joins TRBV7-8 to TRBJ1-1; 11 nucleotides line up with TRBD1. The J segment lost 8 bases and the V segment lost 6 bases, leaving 5 bases of the junction unmatched. The V gene's germline CDR1 is SGHVS and CDR2 FQNEAQ. The CDR3 has 13 residues. CDR3 in DNA: TGTGCCAGCAGAGGACAGGGGGCGGGCGAAGCTTTCTTT. Protein sequence: CASRGQGAGEAFF.